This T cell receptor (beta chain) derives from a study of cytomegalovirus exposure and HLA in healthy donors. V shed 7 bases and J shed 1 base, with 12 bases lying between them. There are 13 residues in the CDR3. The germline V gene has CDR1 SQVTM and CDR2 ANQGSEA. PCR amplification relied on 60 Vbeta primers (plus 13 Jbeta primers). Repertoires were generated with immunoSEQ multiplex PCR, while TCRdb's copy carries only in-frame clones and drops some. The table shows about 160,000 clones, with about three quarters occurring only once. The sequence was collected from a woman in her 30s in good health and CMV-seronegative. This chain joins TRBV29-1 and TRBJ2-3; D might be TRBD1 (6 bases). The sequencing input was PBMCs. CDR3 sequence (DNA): TGCAGCGCTGACGAGGGGGGCACAGATACGCAGTATTTT. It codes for CSADEGGTDTQYF.